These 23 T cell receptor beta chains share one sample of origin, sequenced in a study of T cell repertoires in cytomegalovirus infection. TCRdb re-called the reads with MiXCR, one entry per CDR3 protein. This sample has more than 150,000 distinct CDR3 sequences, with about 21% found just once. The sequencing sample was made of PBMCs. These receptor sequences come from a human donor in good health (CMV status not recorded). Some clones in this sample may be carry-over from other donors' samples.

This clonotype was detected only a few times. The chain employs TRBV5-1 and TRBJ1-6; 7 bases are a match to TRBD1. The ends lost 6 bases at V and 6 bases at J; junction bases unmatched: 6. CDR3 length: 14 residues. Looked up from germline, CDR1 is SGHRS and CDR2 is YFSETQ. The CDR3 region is CASTLDRTNSPLHF. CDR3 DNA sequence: TGCGCCAGCACTCTGGACAGGACTAATTCACCCCTCCACTTT.

The CDR3, as DNA: TGTGCCAGTAGTATAGGACAGAGAAACACTGAAGCTTTCTTT. This translates into CASSIGQRNTEAFF. V is TRBV19 and J is TRBJ1-1, with a tentative D call TRBD1 (5 bases). Trimming left V 1 base short and J 2 bases short, with 8 bases between. The CDR3 extends over 14 amino acids. Germline V gene sequence: CDR1 LNHDA, CDR2 SQIVND (reference sequence).

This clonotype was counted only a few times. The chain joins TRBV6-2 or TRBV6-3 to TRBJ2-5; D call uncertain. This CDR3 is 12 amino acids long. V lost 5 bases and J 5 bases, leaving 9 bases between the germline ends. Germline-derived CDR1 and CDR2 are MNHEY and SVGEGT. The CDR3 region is CASSPQAETQYF. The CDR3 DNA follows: TGTGCCAGCAGTCCCCAAGCGGAGACCCAGTACTTC.

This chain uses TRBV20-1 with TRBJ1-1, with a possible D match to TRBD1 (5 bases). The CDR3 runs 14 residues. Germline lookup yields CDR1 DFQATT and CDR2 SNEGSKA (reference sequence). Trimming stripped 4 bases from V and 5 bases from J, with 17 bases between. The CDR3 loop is CSANLPGGGTEAFF. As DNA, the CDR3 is TGCAGTGCTAACTTACCGGGGGGGGGGACTGAAGCTTTCTTT.

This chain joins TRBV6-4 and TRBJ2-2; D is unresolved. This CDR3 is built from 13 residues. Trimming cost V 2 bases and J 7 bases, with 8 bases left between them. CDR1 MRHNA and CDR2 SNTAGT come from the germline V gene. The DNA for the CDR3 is TGTGCCAGCAGTGACGTGGGCGGCGGGGAGCTGTTTTTT. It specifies CASSDVGGGELFF.

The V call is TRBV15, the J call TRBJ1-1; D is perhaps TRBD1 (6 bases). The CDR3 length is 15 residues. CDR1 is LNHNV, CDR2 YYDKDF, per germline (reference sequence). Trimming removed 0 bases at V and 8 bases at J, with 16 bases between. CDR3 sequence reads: CATSRDRGGTPEAFF. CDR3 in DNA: TGTGCCACCAGCAGAGATAGAGGGGGGACACCGGAAGCTTTCTTT.

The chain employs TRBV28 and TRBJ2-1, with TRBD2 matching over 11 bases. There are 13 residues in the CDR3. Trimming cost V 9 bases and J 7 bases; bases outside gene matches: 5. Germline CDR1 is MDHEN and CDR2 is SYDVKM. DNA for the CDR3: TGTGCCAGTTGTCTAGCGGGAGGTAATGAGCAGTTCTTC. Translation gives CASCLAGGNEQFF.

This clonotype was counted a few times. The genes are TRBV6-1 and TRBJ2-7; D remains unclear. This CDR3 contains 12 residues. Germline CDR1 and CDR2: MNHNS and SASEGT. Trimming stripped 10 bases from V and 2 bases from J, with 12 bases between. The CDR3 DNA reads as TGTGCCACGCAGACTGGAACCTACGAGCAGTACTTC. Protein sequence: CATQTGTYEQYF.

The CDR3 bases are TGTGCCAGCAGCCGGGACAGGGGTCCCGAGCAGTACTTC. This gives the protein CASSRDRGPEQYF. The rearrangement uses TRBV12-3 or TRBV12-4 and TRBJ2-7; TRBD1 agrees at 10 bases. V shed 6 bases and J 6 bases; nucleotides not matched to a gene: 5. The CDR3 consists of 13 residues.

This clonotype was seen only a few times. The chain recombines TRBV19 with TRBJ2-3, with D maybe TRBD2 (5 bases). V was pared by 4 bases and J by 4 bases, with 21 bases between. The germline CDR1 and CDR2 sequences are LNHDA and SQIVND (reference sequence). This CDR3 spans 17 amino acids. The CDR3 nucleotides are TGTGCCAGTAGTAGCCCAAGGGCGGCTAGCAGAGCAGATACGCAGTATTTT. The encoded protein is CASSSPRAASRADTQYF.

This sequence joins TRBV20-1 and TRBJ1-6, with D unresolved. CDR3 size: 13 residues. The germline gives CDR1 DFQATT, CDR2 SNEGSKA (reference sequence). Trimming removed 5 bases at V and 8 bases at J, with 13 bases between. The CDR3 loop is CSALDLTDSPLHF. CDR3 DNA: TGCAGTGCTCTGGATCTTACGGATTCACCCCTCCACTTT.

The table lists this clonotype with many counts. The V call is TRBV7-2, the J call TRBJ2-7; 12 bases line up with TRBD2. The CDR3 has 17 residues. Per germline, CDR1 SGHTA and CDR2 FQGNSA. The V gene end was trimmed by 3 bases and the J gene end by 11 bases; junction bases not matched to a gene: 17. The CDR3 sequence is CASSFEGRGLAGGPEYF. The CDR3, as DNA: TGTGCCAGCAGCTTTGAGGGCAGGGGGCTAGCGGGGGGGCCTGAGTACTTC.

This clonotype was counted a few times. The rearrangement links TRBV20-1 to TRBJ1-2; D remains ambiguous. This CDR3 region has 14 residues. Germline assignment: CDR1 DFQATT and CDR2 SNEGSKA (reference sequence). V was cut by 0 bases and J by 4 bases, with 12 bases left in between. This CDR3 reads CSARDVSVFYGYTF. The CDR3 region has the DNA TGCAGTGCTAGAGATGTCAGCGTCTTCTATGGCTACACCTTC.

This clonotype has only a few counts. Written as DNA, the CDR3 is TGCAGCGCTACACAGGGGAGGTATACGCAGTATTTT. This codes for CSATQGRYTQYF. This sequence joins TRBV29-1 and TRBJ2-3; D is possibly TRBD1 (7 bases). From germline, CDR1 is SQVTM and CDR2 ANQGSEA. CDR3 size: 12 residues. V gave up 7 bases and J gave up 7 bases, with 15 bases separating them.

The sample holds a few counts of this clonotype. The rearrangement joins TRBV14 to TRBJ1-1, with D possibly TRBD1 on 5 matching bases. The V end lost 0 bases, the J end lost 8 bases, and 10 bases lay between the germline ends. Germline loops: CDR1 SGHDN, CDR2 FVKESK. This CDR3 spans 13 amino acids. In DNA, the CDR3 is TGTGCCAGCAGCCAAGAGTTGTGGACAGAAGCTTTCTTT. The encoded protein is CASSQELWTEAFF.

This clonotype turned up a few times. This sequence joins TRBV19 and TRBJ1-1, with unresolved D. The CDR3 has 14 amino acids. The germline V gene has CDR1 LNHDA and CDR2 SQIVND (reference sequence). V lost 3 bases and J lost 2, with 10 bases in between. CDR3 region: CASSMTGFNTEAFF. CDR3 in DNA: TGTGCCAGTAGTATGACCGGATTCAACACTGAAGCTTTCTTT. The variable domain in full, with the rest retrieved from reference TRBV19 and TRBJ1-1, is DGGITQSPKYLFRKEGQNVTLSCEQNLNHDAMYWYRQDPGQGLRLIYYSQIVNDFQKGDIAEGYSVSREKKESFPLTVTSAQKNPTAFYLCASSMTGFNTEAFFGQGTRLTVV.

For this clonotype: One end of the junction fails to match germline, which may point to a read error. The CDR3 DNA is TGTGCCAGCAGCTTAGGCGGAAGCATAGATACGCAGTATTTT. Residues: CASSLGGSIDTQYF. This chain links TRBV7-9 with TRBJ2-3; D unclear. The germline gives CDR1 SEHNR, CDR2 FQNEAQ (reference sequence). The CDR3 is 14 amino acids. The full variable domain, in which reference TRBV7-9 and TRBJ2-3 provide the parts outside the CDR3, is DTGVSQNPRHKITKRGQNVTFRCDPISEHNRLYWYRQTLGQGPEFLTYFQNEAQLEKSRLLSDRFSAERPKGSFSTLEIQRTEQGDSAMYLCASSLGGSIDTQYFGPGTRLTVL.

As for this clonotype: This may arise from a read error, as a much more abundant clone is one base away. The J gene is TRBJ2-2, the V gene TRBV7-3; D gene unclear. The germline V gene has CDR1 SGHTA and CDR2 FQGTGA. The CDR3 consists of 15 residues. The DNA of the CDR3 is TGTGACAGCAGCTTAACGGCCGGATTGGTCGGGGAGCTGTTTTTT. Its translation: CDSSLTAGLVGELFF.

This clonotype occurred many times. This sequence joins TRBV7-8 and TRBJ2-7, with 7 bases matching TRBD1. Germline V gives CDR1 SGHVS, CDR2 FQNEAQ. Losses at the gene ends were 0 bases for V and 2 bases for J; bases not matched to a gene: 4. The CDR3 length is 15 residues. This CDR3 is CASSLAQGGTYEQYF. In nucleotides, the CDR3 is TGTGCCAGCAGCTTAGCGCAAGGGGGCACCTACGAGCAGTACTTC. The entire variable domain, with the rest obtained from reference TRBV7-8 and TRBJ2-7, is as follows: GAGVSQSPRYKVAKRGQDVALRCDPISGHVSLFWYQQALGQGPEFLTYFQNEAQLDKSGLPSDRFFAERPEGSVSTLKIQRTQQEDSAVYLCASSLAQGGTYEQYFGPGTRLTVT.

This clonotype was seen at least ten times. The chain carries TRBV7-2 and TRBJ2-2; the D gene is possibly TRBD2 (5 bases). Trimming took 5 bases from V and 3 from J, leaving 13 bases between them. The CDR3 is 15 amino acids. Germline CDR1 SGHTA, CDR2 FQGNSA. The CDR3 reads CASSPRRGDTGELFF. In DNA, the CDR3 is TGTGCCAGCAGCCCCCGCCGGGGAGACACCGGGGAGCTGTTTTTT.

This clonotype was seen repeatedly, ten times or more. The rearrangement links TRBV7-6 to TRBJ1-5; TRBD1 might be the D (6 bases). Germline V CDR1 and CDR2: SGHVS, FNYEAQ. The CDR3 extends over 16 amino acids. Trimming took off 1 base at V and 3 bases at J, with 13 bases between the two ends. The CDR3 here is CASSLGEGGYNQPQHF. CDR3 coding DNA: TGTGCCAGCAGCTTAGGTGAGGGGGGCTACAATCAGCCCCAGCATTTT.

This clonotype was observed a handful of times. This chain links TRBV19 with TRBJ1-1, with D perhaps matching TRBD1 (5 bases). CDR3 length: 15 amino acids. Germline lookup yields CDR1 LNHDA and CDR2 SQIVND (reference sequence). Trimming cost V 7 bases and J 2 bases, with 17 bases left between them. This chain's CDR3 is CASTPRGTVNTEAFF. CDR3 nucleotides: TGTGCCAGTACCCCCCGTGGGACCGTAAACACTGAAGCTTTCTTT.

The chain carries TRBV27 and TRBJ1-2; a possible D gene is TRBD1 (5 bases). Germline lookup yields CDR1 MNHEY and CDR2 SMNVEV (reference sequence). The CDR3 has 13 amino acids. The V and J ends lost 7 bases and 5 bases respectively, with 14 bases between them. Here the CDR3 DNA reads TGTGCCAGCATGAACCCAGGGAAATATGGCTACACCTTC. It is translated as CASMNPGKYGYTF.